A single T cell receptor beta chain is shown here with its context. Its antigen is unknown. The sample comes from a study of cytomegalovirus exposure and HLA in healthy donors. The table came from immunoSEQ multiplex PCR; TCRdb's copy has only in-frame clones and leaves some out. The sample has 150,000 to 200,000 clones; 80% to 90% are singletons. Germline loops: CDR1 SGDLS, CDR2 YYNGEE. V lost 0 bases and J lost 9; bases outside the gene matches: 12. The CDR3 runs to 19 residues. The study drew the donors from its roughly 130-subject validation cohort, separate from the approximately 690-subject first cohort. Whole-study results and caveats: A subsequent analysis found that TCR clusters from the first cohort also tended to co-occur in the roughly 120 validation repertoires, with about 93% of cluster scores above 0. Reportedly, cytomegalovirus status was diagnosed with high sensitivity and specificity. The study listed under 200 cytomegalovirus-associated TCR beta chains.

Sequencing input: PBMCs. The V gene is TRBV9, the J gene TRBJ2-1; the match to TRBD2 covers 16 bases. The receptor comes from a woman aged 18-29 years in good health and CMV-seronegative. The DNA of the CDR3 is TGTGCCAGCAGCGTAGAACCCCCGGGACTAGCGGGAGGGTACGGTGAGCAGTTCTTC. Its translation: CASSVEPPGLAGGYGEQFF.